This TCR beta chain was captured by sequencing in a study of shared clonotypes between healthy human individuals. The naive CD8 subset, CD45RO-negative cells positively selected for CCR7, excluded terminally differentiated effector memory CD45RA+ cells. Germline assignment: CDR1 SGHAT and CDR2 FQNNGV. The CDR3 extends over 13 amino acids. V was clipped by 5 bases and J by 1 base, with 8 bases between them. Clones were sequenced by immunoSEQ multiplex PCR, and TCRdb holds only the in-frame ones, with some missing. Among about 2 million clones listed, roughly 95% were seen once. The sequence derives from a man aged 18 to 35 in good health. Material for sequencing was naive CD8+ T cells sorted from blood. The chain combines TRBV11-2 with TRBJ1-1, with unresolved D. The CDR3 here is CASSGGENTEAFF. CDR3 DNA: TGTGCCAGCAGCGGAGGAGAGAACACTGAAGCTTTCTTT.